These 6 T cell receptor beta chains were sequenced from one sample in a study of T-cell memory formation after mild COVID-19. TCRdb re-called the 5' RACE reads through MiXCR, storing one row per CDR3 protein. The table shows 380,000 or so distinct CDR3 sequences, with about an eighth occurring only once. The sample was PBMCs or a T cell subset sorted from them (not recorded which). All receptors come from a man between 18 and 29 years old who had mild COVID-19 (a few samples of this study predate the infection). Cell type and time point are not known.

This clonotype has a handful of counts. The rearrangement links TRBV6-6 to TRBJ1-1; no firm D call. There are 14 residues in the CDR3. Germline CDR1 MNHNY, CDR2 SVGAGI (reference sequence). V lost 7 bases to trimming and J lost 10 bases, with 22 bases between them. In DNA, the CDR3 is TGTGCCAGCACGCAAGAGGGCCCCGTTACGAGAGCTTTCTTT. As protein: CASTQEGPVTRAFF.

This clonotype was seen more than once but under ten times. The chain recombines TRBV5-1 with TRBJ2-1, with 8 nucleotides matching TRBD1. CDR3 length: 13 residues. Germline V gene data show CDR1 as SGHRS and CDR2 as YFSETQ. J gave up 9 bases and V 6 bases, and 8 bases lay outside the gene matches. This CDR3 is CASMTGVGAEQFF. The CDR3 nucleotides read TGCGCCAGCATGACAGGGGTCGGGGCTGAGCAGTTCTTC.

The CDR3 DNA sequence: TGCGCCAGCAGCCTGCTTACAAGGACCCTAGCGGGGTACAATGAGCAGTTCTTC. Its translation is CASSLLTRTLAGYNEQFF. V gene TRBV5-1 combines with J gene TRBJ2-1; 9 positions agree with TRBD2. The trim removed 4 bases at V and 4 bases at J, leaving 15 bases unmatched. CDR3 size: 18 residues. The germline V gene has CDR1 SGHRS and CDR2 YFSETQ.

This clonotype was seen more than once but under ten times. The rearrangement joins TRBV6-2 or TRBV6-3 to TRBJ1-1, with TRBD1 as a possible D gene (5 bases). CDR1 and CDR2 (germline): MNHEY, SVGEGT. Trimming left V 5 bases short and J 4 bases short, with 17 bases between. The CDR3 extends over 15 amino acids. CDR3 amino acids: CASSSVPGLSTEAFF. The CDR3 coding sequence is TGTGCCAGCAGTAGCGTTCCAGGGCTGAGCACTGAAGCTTTCTTT.

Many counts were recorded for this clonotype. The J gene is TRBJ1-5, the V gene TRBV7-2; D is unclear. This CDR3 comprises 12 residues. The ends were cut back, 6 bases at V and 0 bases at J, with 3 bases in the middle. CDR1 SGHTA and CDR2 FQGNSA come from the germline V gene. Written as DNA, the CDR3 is TGTGCCAGCAGTTATAGCAATCAGCCCCAGCATTTT. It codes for CASSYSNQPQHF. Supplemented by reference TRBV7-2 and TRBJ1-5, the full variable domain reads GAGVSQSPSNKVTEKGKDVELRCDPISGHTALYWYRQSLGQGLEFLIYFQGNSAPDKSGLPSDRFSAERTGGSVSTLTIQRTQQEDSAVYLCASSYSNQPQHFGDGTRLSIL.

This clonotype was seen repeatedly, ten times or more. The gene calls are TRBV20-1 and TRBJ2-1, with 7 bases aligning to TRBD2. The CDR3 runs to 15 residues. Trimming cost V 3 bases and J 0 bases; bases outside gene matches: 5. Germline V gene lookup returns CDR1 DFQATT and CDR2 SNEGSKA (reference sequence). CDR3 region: CSARPLAVSYNEQFF. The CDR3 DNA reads TGCAGTGCTAGGCCCCTAGCGGTCTCCTACAATGAGCAGTTCTTC.